This T cell receptor beta chain was documented in a study of OX40 agonist ivuxolimab in advanced cancers. Background on the whole study: Ivuxolimab was a fully human IgG2 agonistic monoclonal antibody targeting the costimulatory receptor OX40 (CD134). Intravenous ivuxolimab was administered to patients every 2 weeks at six dose levels: 0.01, 0.1, 0.3, 1.5, 3 and 10 mg/kg. Partial responses occurred in three dose-escalation patients, of whom one had hepatocellular carcinoma and two had cutaneous melanoma. The paper reports the monotherapy dose-escalation portion (N = 52 patients) of the phase I ivuxolimab trial. Peripheral TCRbeta sequencing was intended to test whether TCR sequence diversity was altered and clonal T-cell expansion was caused by ivuxolimab. Prior anti-PD-1, anti-PD-L1 or anti-CTLA-4 therapy was permitted, and checkpoint inhibitors had been received by around 40% of dose-escalation patients. Among the roughly 50 dose-escalation patients, about 19 had hepatocellular carcinoma, 15 or so melanoma, 9 renal cell carcinoma and 9 head and neck cancer. In the dose-escalation cohort, around 80% of patients were male, and the mean age was roughly 60 years with a range of roughly 20 to 79. Paper-wide results and their limitations: Partial responders in the 0.1-3.0 mg/kg groups had among the lowest normalized peripheral clonal expansion, especially among CD8+ T cells. Clonal expansion of both CD4+ and CD8+ blood T cells was observed from baseline to week 6 at doses 0.1 to 3.0 mg/kg. Low levels of normalized T-cell clonal expansion were also shown by some nonresponding patients. The antigen specificity of the peripheral T cells that underwent clonal expansion was not determined. After ivuxolimab, expanded clones were on average more numerous among CD8+ T cells than among CD4+ T cells.

Patients with autoimmune disease history or receiving systemic immunosuppression were excluded from the trial. Peripheral blood for TCR sequencing was collected from all dose cohorts at baseline, on cycle 4 day 1, and on cycle 7 day 1. Samples were obtained from an open-label, multicenter, first-in-human phase I dose-escalation trial of ivuxolimab. The trial enrolled adults with locally advanced or metastatic head and neck squamous cell, hepatocellular, melanoma or renal cell carcinoma. Before TCR sequencing, CD4+ T cells and CD8+ T cells from peripheral blood were sorted into separate populations. Genomic DNA was extracted from sorted cells for sequencing of the TCRbeta CDR3 region. The immunoSEQ Assay was used to sequence the TCRbeta CDR3 regions. In TCRdb, the immuneACCESS table is reduced to in-frame sequences with V and J assigned. These tables do not hold every clone; where another copy was compared, an unresolved V gene accounts for under half, and the others remain unexplained. The sample records about 81,000 clones, 85% to 95% of which are singletons. The biggest ten clones account for over 11% of the sample.

Concerning this clone: It has no known antigen specificity. There are no base qualities to consult, and no much larger clone falls within one base.

The clonotype originates from an adult with an advanced solid tumor such as melanoma, head and neck, liver or kidney cancer. The sequences come from CD4+ or CD8+ T cells sorted from blood, collected in a trial of the OX40 agonist ivuxolimab.

The DNA sequence is TGTGCCAGTAGTATCCCAGCGTATAGCAATCAGCCCCAGCATTTT. It codes for CASSIPAYSNQPQHF. The chain is assembled from TRBV19 and TRBJ1-5, with the D gene not confidently named. Spanning cysteine to phenylalanine, the CDR3 consists of 15 amino acids. The entry retains the CDR3 DNA only, 45 bases that are in frame from base 1. V is cut by 3 bases and J by 0 bases, and the space between the germline ends is 9 bases. The germline V gene (reference sequence) sets CDR1 to LNHDA and CDR2 to SQIVND. Full variable domain (CDR3 extended with the reference TRBV19 and TRBJ1-5 proteins): DGGITQSPKYLFRKEGQNVTLSCEQNLNHDAMYWYRQDPGQGLRLIYYSQIVNDFQKGDIAEGYSVSREKKESFPLTVTSAQKNPTAFYLCASSIPAYSNQPQHFGDGTRLSIL.